This entry features one T cell receptor (beta chain) sequence. Its antigen remains unknown. The data derive from a study of radiation and T cells in renal cell carcinoma. Using immunoSEQ multiplex PCR, the repertoire was profiled, and TCRdb retains in-frame clones only, with some absent. Of 50,000 to 75,000 clones in the sample, 65% to 80% are singletons; the top ten hold about 7.1%. This CDR3 is 11 amino acids long. V lost 6 bases and J lost 15, with 18 bases in between. Germline V gene data show CDR1 as DFQATT and CDR2 as SNEGSKA (reference sequence). Described time point: baseline pretreatment blood. Treatment described: 15 Gy SBRT to primary tumor, nephrectomy 4 weeks later. Findings and limits, study-wide: No pretreatment tumor biopsies were available for baseline clonotypes.

The clonotype comes from a man in his 60s with renal cell carcinoma. This specimen consisted of blood, obtained from a patient whose treatment included radiotherapy and nephrectomy. The chain links TRBV20-1 to TRBJ2-1, with a weak D call TRBD2 (6 bases). This CDR3 reads CSAEPEGLPFF. Written as DNA, the CDR3 is TGCAGTGCGGAACCGGAGGGGCTTCCGTTCTTC.